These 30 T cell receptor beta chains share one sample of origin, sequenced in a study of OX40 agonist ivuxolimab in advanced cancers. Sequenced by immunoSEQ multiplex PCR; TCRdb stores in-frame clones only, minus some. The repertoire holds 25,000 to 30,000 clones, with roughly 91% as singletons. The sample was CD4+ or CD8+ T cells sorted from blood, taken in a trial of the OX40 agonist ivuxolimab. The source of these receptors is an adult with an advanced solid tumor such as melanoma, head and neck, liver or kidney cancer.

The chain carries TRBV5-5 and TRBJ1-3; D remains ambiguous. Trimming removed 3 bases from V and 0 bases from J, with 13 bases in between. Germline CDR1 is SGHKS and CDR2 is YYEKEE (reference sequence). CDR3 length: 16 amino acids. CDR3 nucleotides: TGTGCCAGCAGCTATAATCCGCTCTACTCTGGAAACACCATATATTTT. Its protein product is CASSYNPLYSGNTIYF.

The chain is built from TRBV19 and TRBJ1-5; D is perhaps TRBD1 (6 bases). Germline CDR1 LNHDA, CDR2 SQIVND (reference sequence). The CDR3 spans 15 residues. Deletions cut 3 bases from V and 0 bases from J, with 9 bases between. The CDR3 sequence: CASSMGHRSNQPQHF. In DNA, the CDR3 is TGTGCCAGTAGTATGGGACACCGTAGCAATCAGCCCCAGCATTTT.

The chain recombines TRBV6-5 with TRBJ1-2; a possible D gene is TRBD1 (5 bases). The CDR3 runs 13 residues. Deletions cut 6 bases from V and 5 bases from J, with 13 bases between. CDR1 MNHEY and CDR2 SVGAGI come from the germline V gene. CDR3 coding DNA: TGTGCCAGCAGGGCCCGGGCAGGGTATGGCTACACCTTC. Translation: CASRARAGYGYTF.

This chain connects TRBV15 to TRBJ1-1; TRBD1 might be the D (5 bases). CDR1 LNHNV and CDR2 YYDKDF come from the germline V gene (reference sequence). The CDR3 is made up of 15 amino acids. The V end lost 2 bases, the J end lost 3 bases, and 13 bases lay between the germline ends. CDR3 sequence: CATSRWGVGDTEAFF. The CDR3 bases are TGTGCCACCAGCAGATGGGGAGTGGGGGACACTGAAGCTTTCTTT.

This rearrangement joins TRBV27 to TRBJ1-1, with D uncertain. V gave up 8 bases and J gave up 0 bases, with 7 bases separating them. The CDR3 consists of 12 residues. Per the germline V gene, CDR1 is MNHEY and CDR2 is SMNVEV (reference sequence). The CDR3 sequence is CASGELNTEAFF. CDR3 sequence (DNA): TGTGCCAGCGGGGAGTTGAACACTGAAGCTTTCTTT.

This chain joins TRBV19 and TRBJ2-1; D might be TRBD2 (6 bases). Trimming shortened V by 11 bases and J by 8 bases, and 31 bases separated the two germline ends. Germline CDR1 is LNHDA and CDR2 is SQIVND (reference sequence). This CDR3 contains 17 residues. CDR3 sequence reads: CAGERGFSGEDGDEQFF. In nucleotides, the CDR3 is TGTGCCGGCGAGAGAGGGTTTTCGGGGGAGGACGGAGATGAGCAGTTCTTC.

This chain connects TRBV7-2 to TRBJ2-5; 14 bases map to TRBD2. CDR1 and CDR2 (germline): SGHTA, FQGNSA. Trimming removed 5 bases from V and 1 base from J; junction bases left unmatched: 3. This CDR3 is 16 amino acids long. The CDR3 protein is CASSQGLAGVQETQYF. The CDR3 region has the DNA TGTGCCAGCAGCCAGGGACTAGCGGGAGTCCAAGAGACCCAGTACTTC.

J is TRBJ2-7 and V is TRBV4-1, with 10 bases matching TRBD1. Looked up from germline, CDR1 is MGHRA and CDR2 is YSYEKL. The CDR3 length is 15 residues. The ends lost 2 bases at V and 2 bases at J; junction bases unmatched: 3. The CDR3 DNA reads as TGCGCCAGCAGCCAAAGTGGGACAGGGGCCTACGAGCAGTACTTC. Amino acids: CASSQSGTGAYEQYF.

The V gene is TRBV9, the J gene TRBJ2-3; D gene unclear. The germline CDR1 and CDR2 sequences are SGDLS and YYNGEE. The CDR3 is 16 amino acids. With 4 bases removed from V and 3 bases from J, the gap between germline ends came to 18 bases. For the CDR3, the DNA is TGTGCCAGCAGCCCCCGTACTGGGCAAGGGACAGATACGCAGTATTTT. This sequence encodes CASSPRTGQGTDTQYF.

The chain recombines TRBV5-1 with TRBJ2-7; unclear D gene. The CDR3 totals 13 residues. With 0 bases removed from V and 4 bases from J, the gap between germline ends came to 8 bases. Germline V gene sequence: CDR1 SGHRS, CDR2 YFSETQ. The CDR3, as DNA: TGCGCCAGCAGCTTGGCCGTAGGGTACGAGCAGTACTTC. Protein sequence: CASSLAVGYEQYF.

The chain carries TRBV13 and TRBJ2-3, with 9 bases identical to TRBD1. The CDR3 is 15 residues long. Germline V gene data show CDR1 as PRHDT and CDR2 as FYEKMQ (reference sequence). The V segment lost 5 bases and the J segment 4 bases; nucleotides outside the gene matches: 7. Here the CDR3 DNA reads TGTGCCAGCAGCAAGGACAGGGGAATCCCAGATACGCAGTATTTT. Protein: CASSKDRGIPDTQYF.

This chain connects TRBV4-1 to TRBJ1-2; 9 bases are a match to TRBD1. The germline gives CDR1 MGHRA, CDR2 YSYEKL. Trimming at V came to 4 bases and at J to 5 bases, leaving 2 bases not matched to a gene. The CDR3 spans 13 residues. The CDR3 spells CASSPGQGYGYTF. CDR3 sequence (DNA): TGCGCCAGCAGCCCCGGACAGGGGTATGGCTACACCTTC.

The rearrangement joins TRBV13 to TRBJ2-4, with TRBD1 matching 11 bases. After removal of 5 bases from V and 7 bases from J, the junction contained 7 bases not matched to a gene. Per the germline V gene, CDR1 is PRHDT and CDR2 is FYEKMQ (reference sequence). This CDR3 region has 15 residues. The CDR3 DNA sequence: TGTGCCAGCAGCATCTCCGGGACAGGGGGGAACATTCAGTACTTC. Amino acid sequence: CASSISGTGGNIQYF.

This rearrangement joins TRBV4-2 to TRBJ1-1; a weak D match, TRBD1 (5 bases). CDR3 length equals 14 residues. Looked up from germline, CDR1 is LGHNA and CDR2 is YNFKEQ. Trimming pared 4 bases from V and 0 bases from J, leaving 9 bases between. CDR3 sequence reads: CASSRDSLNTEAFF. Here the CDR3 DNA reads TGTGCCAGCAGCCGCGACAGCTTGAACACTGAAGCTTTCTTT.

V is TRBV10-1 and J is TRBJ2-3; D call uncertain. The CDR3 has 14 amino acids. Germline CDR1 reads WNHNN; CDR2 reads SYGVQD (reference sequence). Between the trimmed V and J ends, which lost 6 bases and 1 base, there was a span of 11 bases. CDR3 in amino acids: CASRLRIRTDTQYF. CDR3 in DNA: TGCGCCAGCAGACTTAGGATTCGCACAGATACGCAGTATTTT.

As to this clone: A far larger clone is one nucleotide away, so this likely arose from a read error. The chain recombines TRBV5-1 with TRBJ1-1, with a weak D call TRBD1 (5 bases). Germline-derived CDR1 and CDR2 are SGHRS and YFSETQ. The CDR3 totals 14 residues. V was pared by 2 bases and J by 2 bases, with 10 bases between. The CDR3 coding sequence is TGCGCCAGCAGCTTAGGAGGGGTTAACACTGAAGCTTTCTTT. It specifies CASSLGGVNTEAFF.

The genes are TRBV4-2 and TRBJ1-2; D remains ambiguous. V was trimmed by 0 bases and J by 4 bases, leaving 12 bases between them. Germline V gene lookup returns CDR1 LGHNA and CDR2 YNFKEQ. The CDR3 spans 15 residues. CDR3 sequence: CASSQDPGQRYGYTF. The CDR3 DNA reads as TGTGCCAGCAGCCAAGATCCGGGTCAACGCTATGGCTACACCTTC.

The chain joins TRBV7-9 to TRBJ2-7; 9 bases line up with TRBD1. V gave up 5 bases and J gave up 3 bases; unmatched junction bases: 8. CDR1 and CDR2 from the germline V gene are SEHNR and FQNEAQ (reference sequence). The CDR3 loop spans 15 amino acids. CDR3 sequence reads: CASSAQGQGLYEQYF. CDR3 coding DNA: TGTGCCAGCAGCGCCCAGGGACAGGGTCTCTACGAGCAGTACTTC.

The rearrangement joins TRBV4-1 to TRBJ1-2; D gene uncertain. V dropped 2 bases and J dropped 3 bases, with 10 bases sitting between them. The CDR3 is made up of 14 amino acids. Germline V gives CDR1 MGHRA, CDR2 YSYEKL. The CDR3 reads CASSQLPVDYGYTF. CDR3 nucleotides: TGCGCCAGCAGCCAACTCCCGGTTGACTATGGCTACACCTTC.

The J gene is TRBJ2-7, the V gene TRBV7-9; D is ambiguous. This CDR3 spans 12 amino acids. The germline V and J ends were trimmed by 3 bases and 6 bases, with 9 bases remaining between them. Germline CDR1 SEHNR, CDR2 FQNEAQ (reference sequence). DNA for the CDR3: TGTGCCAGCAGCTTGGGCTTTAGCGAGCAGTACTTC. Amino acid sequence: CASSLGFSEQYF.

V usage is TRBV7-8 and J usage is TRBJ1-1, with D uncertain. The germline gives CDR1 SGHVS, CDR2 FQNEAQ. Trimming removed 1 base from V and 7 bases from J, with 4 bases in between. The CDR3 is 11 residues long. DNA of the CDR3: TGTGCCAGCAGCTTAGGGATTGAAGCTTTCTTT. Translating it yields CASSLGIEAFF.

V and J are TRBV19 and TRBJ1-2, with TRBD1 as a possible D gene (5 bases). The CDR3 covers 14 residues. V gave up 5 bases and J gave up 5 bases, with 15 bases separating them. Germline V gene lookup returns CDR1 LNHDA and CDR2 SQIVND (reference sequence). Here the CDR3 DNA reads TGTGCCAGTAGTCCGTATATGGAGGGGTATGGCTACACCTTC. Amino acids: CASSPYMEGYGYTF. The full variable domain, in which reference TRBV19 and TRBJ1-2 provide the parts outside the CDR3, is DGGITQSPKYLFRKEGQNVTLSCEQNLNHDAMYWYRQDPGQGLRLIYYSQIVNDFQKGDIAEGYSVSREKKESFPLTVTSAQKNPTAFYLCASSPYMEGYGYTFGSGTRLTVV.

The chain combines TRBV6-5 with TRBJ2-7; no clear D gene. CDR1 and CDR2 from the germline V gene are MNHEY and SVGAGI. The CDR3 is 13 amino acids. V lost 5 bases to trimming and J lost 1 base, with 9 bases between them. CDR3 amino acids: CASSPAHSYEQYF. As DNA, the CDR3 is TGTGCCAGCAGTCCGGCCCATTCCTACGAGCAGTACTTC.

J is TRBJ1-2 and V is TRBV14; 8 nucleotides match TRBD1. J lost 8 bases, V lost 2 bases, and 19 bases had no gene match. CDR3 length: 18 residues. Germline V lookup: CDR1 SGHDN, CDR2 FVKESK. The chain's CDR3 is CASSQIPGLSGGVRGYTF. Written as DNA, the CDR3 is TGTGCCAGCAGCCAAATCCCAGGTCTATCAGGGGGCGTGCGAGGCTACACCTTC.

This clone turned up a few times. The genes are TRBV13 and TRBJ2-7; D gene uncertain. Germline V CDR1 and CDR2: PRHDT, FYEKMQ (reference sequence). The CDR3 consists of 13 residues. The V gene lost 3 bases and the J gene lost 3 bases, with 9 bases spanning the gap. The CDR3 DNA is TGTGCCAGCAGCTTTGGCAAAAACTACGAGCAGTACTTC. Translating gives CASSFGKNYEQYF.

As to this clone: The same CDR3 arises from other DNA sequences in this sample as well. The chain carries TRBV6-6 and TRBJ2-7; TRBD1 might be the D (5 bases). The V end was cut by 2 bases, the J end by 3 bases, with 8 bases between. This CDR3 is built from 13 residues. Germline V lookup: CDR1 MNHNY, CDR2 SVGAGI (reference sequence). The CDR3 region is CASSYSRDYEQYF. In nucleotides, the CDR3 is TGTGCCAGCAGTTACAGCAGGGACTACGAGCAGTACTTC.

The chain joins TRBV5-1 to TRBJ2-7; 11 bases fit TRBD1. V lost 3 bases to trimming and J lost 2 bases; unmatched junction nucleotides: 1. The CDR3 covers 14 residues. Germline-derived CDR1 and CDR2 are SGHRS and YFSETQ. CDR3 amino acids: CASSSDRGPYEQYF. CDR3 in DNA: TGCGCCAGCAGCTCGGACAGGGGGCCCTACGAGCAGTACTTC. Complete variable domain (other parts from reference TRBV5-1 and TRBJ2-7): KAGVTQTPRYLIKTRGQQVTLSCSPISGHRSVSWYQQTPGQGLQFLFEYFSETQRNKGNFPGRFSGRQFSNSRSEMNVSTLELGDSALYLCASSSDRGPYEQYFGPGTRLTVT.

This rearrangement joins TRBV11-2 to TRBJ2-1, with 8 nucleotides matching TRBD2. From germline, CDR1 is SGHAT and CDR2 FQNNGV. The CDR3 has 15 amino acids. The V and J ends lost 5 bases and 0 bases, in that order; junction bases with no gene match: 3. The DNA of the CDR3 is TGTGCCAGCAGCCTAAGCGGGAGCTCCTACAATGAGCAGTTCTTC. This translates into CASSLSGSSYNEQFF.

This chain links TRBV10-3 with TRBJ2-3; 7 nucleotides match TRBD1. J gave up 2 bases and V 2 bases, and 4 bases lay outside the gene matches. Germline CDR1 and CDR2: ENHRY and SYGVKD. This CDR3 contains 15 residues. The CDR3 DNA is TGTGCCATCAGTGAGCTCGGACAGGCCACAGATACGCAGTATTTT. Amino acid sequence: CAISELGQATDTQYF.

This CDR3 reads CASYNSHQGWVYEQYF. The CDR3 coding sequence is TGTGCCAGCTATAATTCACATCAAGGATGGGTTTACGAGCAGTACTTC. This sequence joins TRBV2 and TRBJ2-7; no clear D gene. Trimming removed 8 bases from V and 4 bases from J, with 24 bases in between. Germline V gene data show CDR1 as SNHLY and CDR2 as FYNNEI. The CDR3 totals 16 residues.